This T cell receptor (beta chain) was recovered during a study of control samples from healthy donors and cancer patients. From germline, CDR1 is KGHSH and CDR2 LQKENI. The CDR3 has 15 amino acids. V was pared by 0 bases and J by 6 bases, with 9 bases between. Sequenced by immunoSEQ multiplex PCR; TCRdb stores in-frame clones only, minus some. The table records about 98,000 clones, roughly 82% of them present only once. This clonotype was obtained from a man in his 60s in good health. The sequenced sample was blood. The V gene is TRBV18, the J gene TRBJ1-6; no reliable D call. In nucleotides, the CDR3 is TGTGCCAGCTCACCACCGGGAGGAGGTAATTCACCCCTCCACTTT. It yields the protein CASSPPGGGNSPLHF.